Each of the 10 T cell receptor beta chains below was sequenced from the same sample in a study of OX40 agonist ivuxolimab in advanced cancers. Profiling relied on immunoSEQ multiplex PCR, and the TCRdb table lists in-frame clones only, not all of them. The profile shows 50,000 or so clones, approximately 84% of them singletons. Sequencing used CD4+ or CD8+ T cells sorted from blood, obtained in a trial of the OX40 agonist ivuxolimab. The receptor source for this set is an adult with an advanced solid tumor such as melanoma, head and neck, liver or kidney cancer.

The rearrangement links TRBV2 to TRBJ2-7; D remains ambiguous. CDR3 length: 12 residues. The germline V gene has CDR1 SNHLY and CDR2 FYNNEI. Trimming stripped 2 bases from V and 6 bases from J, with 8 bases between. The CDR3 DNA follows: TGTGCCAGCAGTGAACGTGTCGGCGAGCAGTACTTC. Protein sequence: CASSERVGEQYF.

This chain joins TRBV5-1 and TRBJ2-1; 7 nucleotides match TRBD1. After removal of 2 bases from V and 6 bases from J, the junction contained 5 bases not matched to a gene. Germline CDR1 reads SGHRS; CDR2 reads YFSETQ. This CDR3 region has 14 residues. The CDR3 protein is CASSFLTGSNEQFF. The DNA for the CDR3 is TGCGCCAGCAGCTTCTTGACAGGGAGCAATGAGCAGTTCTTC.

V gene TRBV5-6 combines with J gene TRBJ2-2; D gene unclear. Trimming pared 1 base from V and 4 bases from J, leaving 11 bases between. Germline lookup yields CDR1 SGHDT and CDR2 YYEEEE. This CDR3 has 15 amino acids. CDR3 in amino acids: CASSLFGSGTGELFF. In nucleotides, the CDR3 is TGTGCCAGCAGCTTGTTTGGGTCGGGCACCGGGGAGCTGTTTTTT.

The genes are TRBV5-5 and TRBJ1-1; no clear D gene. This CDR3 is 13 amino acids long. The V end lost 0 bases, the J end lost 3 bases, and 6 bases lay between the germline ends. Germline V gene data show CDR1 as SGHKS and CDR2 as YYEKEE (reference sequence). CDR3: CASSLEVYTEAFF. The CDR3 DNA reads as TGTGCCAGCAGCTTGGAGGTTTACACTGAAGCTTTCTTT.

The chain uses TRBV19 and TRBJ2-2; the match to TRBD2 covers 14 bases. This CDR3 contains 17 residues. Germline assignment: CDR1 LNHDA and CDR2 SQIVND (reference sequence). The V and J ends lost 3 bases and 4 bases, in that order; junction bases with no gene match: 4. Here the CDR3 DNA reads TGTGCCAGTAGTATGGGACTAGCGGGAGAGCCCACCGGGGAGCTGTTTTTT. Translation gives CASSMGLAGEPTGELFF.

V and J are TRBV4-1 and TRBJ2-1; TRBD2 might be the D (6 bases). CDR1 MGHRA and CDR2 YSYEKL come from the germline V gene. CDR3 length: 14 residues. Trimming left V 7 bases short and J 10 bases short, with 20 bases between. CDR3 nucleotides: TGCGCCAGCACGTCTAGCGTGAGACGCGAGGAGCAGTTCTTC. Translating gives CASTSSVRREEQFF.

This rearrangement joins TRBV7-8 to TRBJ2-5; 11 nucleotides align to TRBD2. The CDR3 spans 15 residues. The junction had 3 bases not matched to a gene; V was cut back by 1 base and J by 5 bases. The germline V gene encodes CDR1 SGHVS and CDR2 FQNEAQ. The CDR3 spells CASSLGLAGYETQYF. The CDR3, as DNA: TGTGCCAGCAGCTTAGGACTAGCGGGATATGAGACCCAGTACTTC. Full variable domain (remainder filled in from reference TRBV7-8 and TRBJ2-5): GAGVSQSPRYKVAKRGQDVALRCDPISGHVSLFWYQQALGQGPEFLTYFQNEAQLDKSGLPSDRFFAERPEGSVSTLKIQRTQQEDSAVYLCASSLGLAGYETQYFGPGTRLLVL.

The chain links TRBV28 to TRBJ2-1; weak D call: TRBD2 (5 bases). Germline V gene lookup returns CDR1 MDHEN and CDR2 SYDVKM. V lost 6 bases and J lost 0, with 12 bases in between. The CDR3 sequence is 15 residues long. The CDR3: CASRVSGGSYNEQFF. Written as DNA, the CDR3 is TGTGCCAGCAGGGTCAGTGGAGGCTCCTACAATGAGCAGTTCTTC.

The J gene is TRBJ2-1, the V gene TRBV5-5; possibly TRBD2 for D (6 bases). V was shortened by 2 bases and J by 0 bases, with 9 bases between the two germline ends. The CDR3 has 15 amino acids. Germline V lookup: CDR1 SGHKS, CDR2 YYEKEE (reference sequence). The CDR3 DNA follows: TGTGCCAGCAGCTTACTAGCCTTCTCCTACAATGAGCAGTTCTTC. Protein product: CASSLLAFSYNEQFF.

The gene calls are TRBV27 and TRBJ2-5; 7 bases are a match to TRBD2. This CDR3 has 13 residues. Looked up from germline, CDR1 is MNHEY and CDR2 is SMNVEV (reference sequence). Losses at the gene ends were 6 bases for V and 0 bases for J; bases not matched to a gene: 1. The chain's CDR3 is CASRGGYQETQYF. CDR3 in DNA: TGTGCCAGCAGGGGGGGGTACCAAGAGACCCAGTACTTC.